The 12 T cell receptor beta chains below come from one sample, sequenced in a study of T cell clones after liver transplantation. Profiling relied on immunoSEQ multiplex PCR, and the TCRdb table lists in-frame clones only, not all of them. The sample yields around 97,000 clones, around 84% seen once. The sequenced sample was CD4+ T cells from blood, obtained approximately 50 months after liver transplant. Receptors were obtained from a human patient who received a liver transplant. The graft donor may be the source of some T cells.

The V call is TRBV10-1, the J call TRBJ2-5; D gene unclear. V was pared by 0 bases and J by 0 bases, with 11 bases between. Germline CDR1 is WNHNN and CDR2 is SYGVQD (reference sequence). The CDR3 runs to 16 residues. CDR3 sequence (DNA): TGCGCCAGCAGTGAGTCTGTGGGGAAGGACCAAGAGACCCAGTACTTC. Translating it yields CASSESVGKDQETQYF.

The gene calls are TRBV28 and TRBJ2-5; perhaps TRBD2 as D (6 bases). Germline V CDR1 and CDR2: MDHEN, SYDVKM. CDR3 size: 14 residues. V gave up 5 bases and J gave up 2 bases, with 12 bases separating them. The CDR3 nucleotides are TGTGCCAGCAGTCTGGGGGGTCCACAAGAGACCCAGTACTTC. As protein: CASSLGGPQETQYF.

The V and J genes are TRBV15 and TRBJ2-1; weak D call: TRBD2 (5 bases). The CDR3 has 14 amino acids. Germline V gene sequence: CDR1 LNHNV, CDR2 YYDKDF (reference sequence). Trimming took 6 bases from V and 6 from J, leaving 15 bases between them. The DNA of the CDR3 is TGTGCCACCAGTCCGGACTCCAAGGGCAATGAGCAGTTCTTC. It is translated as CATSPDSKGNEQFF.

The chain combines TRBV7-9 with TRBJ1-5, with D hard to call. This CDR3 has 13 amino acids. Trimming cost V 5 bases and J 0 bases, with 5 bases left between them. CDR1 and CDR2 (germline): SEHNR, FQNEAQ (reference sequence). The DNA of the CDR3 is TGTGCCAGCAGCATTCATAGCAATCAGCCCCAGCATTTT. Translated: CASSIHSNQPQHF.

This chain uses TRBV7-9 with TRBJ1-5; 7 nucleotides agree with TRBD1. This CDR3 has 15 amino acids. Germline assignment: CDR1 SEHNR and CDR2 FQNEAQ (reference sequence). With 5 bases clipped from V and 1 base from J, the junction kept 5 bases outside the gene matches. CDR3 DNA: TGTGCCAGCAGCACGAAGGGACAGAGCAATCAGCCCCAGCATTTT. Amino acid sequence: CASSTKGQSNQPQHF.

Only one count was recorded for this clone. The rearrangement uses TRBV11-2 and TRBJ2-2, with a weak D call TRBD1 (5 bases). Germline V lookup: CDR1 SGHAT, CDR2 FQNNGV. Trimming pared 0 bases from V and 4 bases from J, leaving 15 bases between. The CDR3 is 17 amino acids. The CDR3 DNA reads TGTGCCAGCAGCTTAGATGGCAGAGTAGGGGTCACCGGGGAGCTGTTTTTT. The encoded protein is CASSLDGRVGVTGELFF.

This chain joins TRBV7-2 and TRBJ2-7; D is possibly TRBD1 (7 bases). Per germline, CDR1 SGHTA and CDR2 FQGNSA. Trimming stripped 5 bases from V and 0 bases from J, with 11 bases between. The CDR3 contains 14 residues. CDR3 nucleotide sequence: TGTGCCAGCAGCAAGCAGGGGGGCTCCTACGAGCAGTACTTC. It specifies CASSKQGGSYEQYF.

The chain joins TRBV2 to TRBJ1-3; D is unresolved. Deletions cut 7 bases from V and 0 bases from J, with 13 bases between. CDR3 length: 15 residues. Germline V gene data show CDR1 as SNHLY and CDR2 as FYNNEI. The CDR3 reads CASKVTENSGNTIYF. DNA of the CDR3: TGTGCCAGCAAGGTCACAGAAAACTCTGGAAACACCATATATTTT.

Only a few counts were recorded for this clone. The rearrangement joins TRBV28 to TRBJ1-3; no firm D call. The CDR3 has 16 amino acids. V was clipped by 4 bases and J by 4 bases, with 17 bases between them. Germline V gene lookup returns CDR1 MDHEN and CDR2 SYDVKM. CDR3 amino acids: CASSSPLGRVGNTIYF. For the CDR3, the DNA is TGTGCCAGCAGTTCCCCCCTCGGGAGGGTAGGAAACACCATATATTTT.

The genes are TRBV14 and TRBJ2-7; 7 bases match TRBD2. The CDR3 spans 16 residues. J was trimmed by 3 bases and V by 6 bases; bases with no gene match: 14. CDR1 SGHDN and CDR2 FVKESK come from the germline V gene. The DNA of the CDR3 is TGTGCCAGCAGTCACAACGTCCTGGCGGGGGACTACGAGCAGTACTTC. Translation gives CASSHNVLAGDYEQYF.

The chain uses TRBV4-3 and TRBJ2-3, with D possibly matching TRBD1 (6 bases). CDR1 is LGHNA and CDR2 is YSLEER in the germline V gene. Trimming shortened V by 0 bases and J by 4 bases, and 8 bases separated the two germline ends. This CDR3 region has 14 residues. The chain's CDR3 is CASSQDAGADTQYF. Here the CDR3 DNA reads TGCGCCAGCAGCCAAGATGCAGGGGCAGATACGCAGTATTTT.

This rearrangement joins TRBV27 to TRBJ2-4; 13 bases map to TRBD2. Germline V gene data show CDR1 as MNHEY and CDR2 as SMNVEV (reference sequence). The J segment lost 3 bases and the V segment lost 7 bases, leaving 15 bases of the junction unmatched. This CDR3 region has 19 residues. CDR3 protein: CASKSSGLAGVQGKNIQYF. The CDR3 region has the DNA TGTGCCAGCAAATCTTCTGGACTAGCGGGAGTGCAGGGCAAAAACATTCAGTACTTC.